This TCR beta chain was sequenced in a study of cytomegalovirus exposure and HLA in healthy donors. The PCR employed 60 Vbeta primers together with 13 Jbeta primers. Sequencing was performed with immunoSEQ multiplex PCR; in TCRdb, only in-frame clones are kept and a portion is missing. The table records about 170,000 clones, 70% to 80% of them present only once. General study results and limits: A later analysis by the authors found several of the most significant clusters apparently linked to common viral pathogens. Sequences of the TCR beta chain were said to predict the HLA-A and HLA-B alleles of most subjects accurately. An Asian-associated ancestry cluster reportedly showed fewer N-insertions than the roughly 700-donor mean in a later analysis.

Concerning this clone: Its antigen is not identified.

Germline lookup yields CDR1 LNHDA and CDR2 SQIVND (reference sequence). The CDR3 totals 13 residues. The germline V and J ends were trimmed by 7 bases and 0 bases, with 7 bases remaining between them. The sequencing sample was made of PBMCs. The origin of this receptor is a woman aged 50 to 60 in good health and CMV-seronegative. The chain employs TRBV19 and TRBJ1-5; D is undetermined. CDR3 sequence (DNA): TGTGCCAGTACCTCGGTTAGCAATCAGCCCCAGCATTTT. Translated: CASTSVSNQPQHF.